This TCR beta chain was identified during a study of cytomegalovirus exposure and HLA in healthy donors. This PCR relied on a set of 60 Vbeta primers and 13 Jbeta primers. Some clones are missing from TCRdb's copy, which holds only in-frame ones; the method was immunoSEQ multiplex PCR. The sample shows fewer than 95,000 clones, roughly 73% of them seen only once. Trimming shortened V by 2 bases and J by 4 bases, and 9 bases separated the two germline ends. Per the germline V gene, CDR1 is SNHLY and CDR2 is FYNNEI. The CDR3 extends over 14 amino acids. This clonotype originated in a woman aged 35 to 49 in good health and CMV-seropositive. The rearrangement joins TRBV2 to TRBJ1-5; D unclear. Sequencing input: PBMCs. CDR3 amino acids: CASSEISRNQPQHF. The CDR3 DNA follows: TGTGCCAGCAGTGAAATTTCCCGGAATCAGCCCCAGCATTTT.